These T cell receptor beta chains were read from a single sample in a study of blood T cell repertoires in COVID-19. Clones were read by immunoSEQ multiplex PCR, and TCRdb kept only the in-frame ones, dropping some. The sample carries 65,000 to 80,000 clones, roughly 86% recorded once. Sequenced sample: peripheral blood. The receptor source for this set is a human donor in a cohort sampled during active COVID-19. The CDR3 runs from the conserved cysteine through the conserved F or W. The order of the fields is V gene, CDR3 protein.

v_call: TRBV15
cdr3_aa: CATSTPFQTAPTQYF

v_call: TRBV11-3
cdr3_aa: CASSLAPGLAGGDNEQFF

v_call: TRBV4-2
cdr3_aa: CASSQVGASQETQYF

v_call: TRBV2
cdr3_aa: CASKSGYYGYTF

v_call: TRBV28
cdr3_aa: CASSPWERQGIGYTF

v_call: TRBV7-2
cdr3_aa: CASSRPGGLSYEQYF

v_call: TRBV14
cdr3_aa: CASSQLGQGAVYGYTF

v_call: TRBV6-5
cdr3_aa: CASSSLGFGNYGYTF

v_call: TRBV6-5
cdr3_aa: CASSYSGANYGYTF

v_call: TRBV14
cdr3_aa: CASSRRQGPQETQYF

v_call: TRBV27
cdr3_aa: CASSFPQVPPRPGANVLTF

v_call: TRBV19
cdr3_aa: CASLTGHNGYTF

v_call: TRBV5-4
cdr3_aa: CASSLVPGVTYEQYF

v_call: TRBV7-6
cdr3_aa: CASSLGQGREKLFF

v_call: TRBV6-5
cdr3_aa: CASSYGRGINQPQHF

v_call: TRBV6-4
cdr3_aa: CASGKGDIGTGELFF

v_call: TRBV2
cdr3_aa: CASKKQGRSYEQYF

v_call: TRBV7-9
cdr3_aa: CASSTAAAAEAFF

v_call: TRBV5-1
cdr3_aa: CASSRSGGSYEQYF

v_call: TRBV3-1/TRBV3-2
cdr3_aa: CASSQDEYNEQFF

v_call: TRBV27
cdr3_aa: CASSSQAGQQETQYF

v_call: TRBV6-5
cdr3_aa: CASSLTPGTSGNTIYF

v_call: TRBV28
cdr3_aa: CASRSGGRGNTEAFF

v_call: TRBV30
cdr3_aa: CAWSTFRVGTEAFF

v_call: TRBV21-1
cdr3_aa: CASSKDPNPGTSVYEQYF

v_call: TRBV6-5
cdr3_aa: CASSQLAGAQDTQYF